This T cell receptor (beta chain) was captured in a study of blood T cell repertoires in COVID-19. The wider study: Sources were T cells, B-cell-depleted T cells, or PBMCs; the material itself was cDNA or gDNA.

The CDR3 totals 15 residues. V lost 5 bases, J lost 0 bases, and 10 bases lay in between. Germline CDR1 is SEHNR and CDR2 is FQNEAQ (reference sequence). Study processing details: Scientists estimated how many nucleated cells there were by amplifying reference gene primers. Sequencing was performed with immunoSEQ multiplex PCR; in TCRdb, only in-frame clones are kept and a portion is missing. V and J calls and clone size come straight from that table; D and trimming were deduced from the DNA. The repertoire holds roughly 64,000 clones, around nine tenths seen once, with about 9.1% in the top ten. This TCR was recovered from a woman of 80 years or more with active COVID-19. What was sequenced was peripheral blood. The chain combines TRBV7-9 with TRBJ1-4; D remains ambiguous. The CDR3 sequence: CASSPTLSTNEKLFF. The CDR3 DNA follows: TGTGCCAGCAGCCCGACACTCTCAACTAATGAAAAACTGTTTTTT.